What follows are 25 T cell receptor beta chains derived from one specimen sequenced in a study of blood T cells in healthy people across ages. Using a J-beta primer mix together with a sample-barcoded 5' primer, a second PCR was run for about 6 to 11 cycles. One entry per CDR3 protein, called by TCRdb with MiXCR from the 5' RACE reads. This sample has approximately 690,000 distinct CDR3 sequences; 45% to 65% occur once, and the top ten carry around 37%. Sequencing was done on a sample of blood. These receptors were taken from a man aged 55 to 69 in good health.

In this sample, this clonotype turned up once. V gene TRBV3-1 combines with J gene TRBJ2-3; 10 bases line up with TRBD2. Germline V gives CDR1 LGHDT, CDR2 YNNKEL (reference sequence). Trimming removed 4 bases from V and 0 bases from J; junction bases left unmatched: 4. The CDR3 extends over 16 amino acids. In nucleotides, the CDR3 is TGTGCCAGCAGCCGAGCGGGGGGGGGTAGCACAGATACGCAGTATTTT. This gives the protein CASSRAGGGSTDTQYF.

This sequence joins TRBV20-1 and TRBJ2-7; D remains unclear. Trimming cost V 0 bases and J 5 bases, with 8 bases left between them. This CDR3 has 12 amino acids. Germline-derived CDR1 and CDR2 are DFQATT and SNEGSKA (reference sequence). The CDR3 DNA reads as TGCAGTGCTAGAGAGAATCTCCACGAGCAGTACTTC. Translating gives CSARENLHEQYF.

The CDR3 is CASSLAARAVNEQFF. CDR3 bases: TGCGCCAGCAGCTTGGCAGCACGGGCGGTCAATGAGCAGTTCTTC. The chain combines TRBV5-1 with TRBJ2-1; D remains unclear. V was trimmed by 0 bases and J by 6 bases, leaving 13 bases between them. CDR3 length: 15 residues. The germline V gene encodes CDR1 SGHRS and CDR2 YFSETQ.

The genes are TRBV6-1 and TRBJ1-4, with D uncertain. Germline-derived CDR1 and CDR2 are MNHNS and SASEGT. The CDR3 length is 15 residues. CDR3 bases: TGTGCACACAGTACGACGGGCACAACTAATGAAAAACTGTTTTTT. Protein product: CAHSTTGTTNEKLFF.

This clonotype has a handful of counts. The chain combines TRBV6-2 or TRBV6-3 with TRBJ2-7; unclear D gene. Looked up from germline, CDR1 is MNHEY and CDR2 is SVGEGT. The ends were cut back, 2 bases at V and 2 bases at J, with 4 bases in the middle. The CDR3 is made up of 12 amino acids. CDR3 sequence reads: CASSYGTYEQYF. CDR3 DNA sequence: TGTGCCAGCAGTTACGGAACCTACGAGCAGTACTTC.

This clonotype has a handful of counts. The J gene is TRBJ2-1, the V gene TRBV29-1, with D perhaps TRBD1 or TRBD2 (5 bases each). The V gene lost 4 bases and the J gene lost 4 bases, with 11 bases spanning the gap. This CDR3 is 13 amino acids long. Germline V CDR1 and CDR2: SQVTM, ANQGSEA. In DNA, the CDR3 is TGCAGCGTTGGTGAGGGACGATACAATGAGCAGTTCTTC. Protein product: CSVGEGRYNEQFF.

In its sample, this clonotype was seen a few times. The J gene is TRBJ2-3, the V gene TRBV7-2; 7 nucleotides agree with TRBD2. This CDR3 has 15 residues. V lost 6 bases, J lost 3 bases, and 9 bases stayed unmatched. Per the germline V gene, CDR1 is SGHTA and CDR2 is FQGNSA. The CDR3 sequence is CASSRSGVRTDTQYF. CDR3 in DNA: TGTGCCAGCAGTCGAAGCGGGGTGAGGACAGATACGCAGTATTTT.

V and J are TRBV5-1 and TRBJ2-1; D uncertain. Germline-derived CDR1 and CDR2 are SGHRS and YFSETQ. Trimming took off 0 bases at V and 15 bases at J, with 16 bases between the two ends. This CDR3 is built from 13 residues. The CDR3 DNA is TGCGCCAGCAGCTTGGAAGGGCACGGTTTTCGGTTCTTC. This encodes CASSLEGHGFRFF.

J is TRBJ2-5 and V is TRBV20-1, with 10 bases fitting TRBD2. The CDR3 contains 16 residues. V gave up 2 bases and J gave up 1 base; unmatched junction bases: 7. In germline, CDR1 is DFQATT, CDR2 SNEGSKA (reference sequence). This chain's CDR3 is CSARLSGGNLQETQYF. In DNA, the CDR3 is TGCAGTGCTAGACTTAGCGGGGGGAATCTCCAAGAGACCCAGTACTTC.

The rearrangement uses TRBV20-1 and TRBJ2-5; TRBD1 matches at 10 bases. The J call may be wrong; the DNA end is better matched by TRBJ2-7. Germline lookup yields CDR1 DFQATT and CDR2 SNEGSKA (reference sequence). This CDR3 has 14 amino acids. The CDR3 loop reads CSALDRGRPYEQYF. CDR3 nucleotides: TGCAGTGCTCTCGACAGGGGGCGGCCATACGAGCAGTACTTC.

The gene calls are TRBV4-2 and TRBJ2-7; TRBD1 matches 10 bases. This CDR3 is built from 16 residues. Trimming took 0 bases from V and 3 from J; bases not matched to a gene: 5. Germline lookup yields CDR1 LGHNA and CDR2 YNFKEQ. The DNA of the CDR3 is TGTGCCAGCAGCCAAGAGTGGACAGGGGGGGGCTACGAGCAGTACTTC. Its translation: CASSQEWTGGGYEQYF.

J is TRBJ2-7 and V is TRBV5-7, with TRBD1 identical over 8 bases. TRBV5-7 is designated an ORF whose function remains uncertain. With 4 bases clipped from V and 2 bases from J, the junction kept 5 bases outside the gene matches. The CDR3 is 14 amino acids. The CDR3 nucleotides read TGTGCCAGCAGCCCCAGGGGGCCCACCTACGAGCAGTACTTC. Amino acid sequence: CASSPRGPTYEQYF.

In this sample, this clonotype turned up a few times. This chain connects TRBV5-1 to TRBJ2-7; D might be TRBD1 or TRBD2, each matching 5 bases. Germline CDR1 reads SGHRS; CDR2 reads YFSETQ. The CDR3 consists of 14 residues. V was cut by 4 bases and J by 2 bases, with 13 bases left in between. The chain's CDR3 is CASSARDGPYEQYF. The CDR3 DNA reads TGCGCCAGCAGCGCCCGGGACGGCCCCTACGAGCAGTACTTC. The whole variable domain, filled in from reference TRBV5-1 and TRBJ2-7, reads KAGVTQTPRYLIKTRGQQVTLSCSPISGHRSVSWYQQTPGQGLQFLFEYFSETQRNKGNFPGRFSGRQFSNSRSEMNVSTLELGDSALYLCASSARDGPYEQYFGPGTRLTVT.

The chain joins TRBV5-1 to TRBJ2-1, with a weak D call TRBD1 (6 bases). Germline V gene lookup returns CDR1 SGHRS and CDR2 YFSETQ. Trimming shortened V by 1 base and J by 9 bases, and 20 bases separated the two germline ends. The CDR3 is 16 amino acids. As DNA, the CDR3 is TGCGCCAGCAGCTTGACTTCCCGAGTCAGGGGCGGTGAGCAGTTCTTC. Protein sequence: CASSLTSRVRGGEQFF.

This clonotype was seen more than once but under ten times. The chain combines TRBV10-3 with TRBJ2-5, with D possibly being TRBD2 (5 bases). Trimming took off 3 bases at V and 2 bases at J, with 10 bases between the two ends. The length of the CDR3 is 14 residues. Germline-derived CDR1 and CDR2 are ENHRY and SYGVKD. CDR3 protein: CAISDVRVQETQYF. In nucleotides, the CDR3 is TGTGCCATCAGTGATGTGAGGGTACAAGAGACCCAGTACTTC.

This clonotype was seen at least ten times. The chain links TRBV5-1 to TRBJ2-3; 7 nucleotides line up with TRBD2. The V and J ends lost 0 bases and 7 bases, in that order; junction bases with no gene match: 5. This CDR3 has 14 amino acids. The germline CDR1 and CDR2 sequences are SGHRS and YFSETQ. For the CDR3, the DNA is TGCGCCAGCAGCTTGGCGGGACTACAAAATACGCAGTATTTT. Translation: CASSLAGLQNTQYF.

This chain links TRBV15 with TRBJ1-6; tentatively, D is TRBD1 (6 bases). This CDR3 contains 16 residues. CDR1 is LNHNV and CDR2 is YYDKDF in the germline V gene (reference sequence). Trimming cost V 0 bases and J 9 bases, with 15 bases left between them. CDR3 bases: TGTGCCACCAGCAGAGATCGGGTCAGGGGAAGTTCACCCCTCCACTTT. Its translation is CATSRDRVRGSSPLHF.

The rearrangement links TRBV4-1 to TRBJ1-4, with TRBD1 identical over 9 bases. Germline V CDR1 and CDR2: MGHRA, YSYEKL. There are 17 residues in the CDR3. Germline trimming cut 1 base from V and 8 bases from J; bases unmatched to any gene: 11. CDR3 in amino acids: CASSQAATGGGREKLFF. Here the CDR3 DNA reads TGCGCCAGCAGCCAAGCGGCGACAGGGGGAGGAAGGGAAAAACTGTTTTTT.

The rearrangement links TRBV3-1 to TRBJ1-4; the match to TRBD1 covers 7 bases. V was pared by 6 bases and J by 7 bases, with 5 bases of the junction left unmatched. Germline loops: CDR1 LGHDT, CDR2 YNNKEL (reference sequence). CDR3 length: 13 residues. The CDR3 sequence: CASRDTGAEKLFF. In nucleotides, the CDR3 is TGTGCCAGCAGGGATACAGGGGCTGAAAAACTGTTTTTT.

Only a few counts were recorded for this clonotype. V and J are TRBV3-1 and TRBJ2-7; D perhaps matches TRBD2 (6 bases). Germline V lookup: CDR1 LGHDT, CDR2 YNNKEL (reference sequence). V gave up 2 bases and J gave up 6 bases, with 11 bases separating them. This CDR3 region has 13 residues. CDR3 nucleotide sequence: TGTGCCAGCAGCCAATTTCGGGGGTCCGAGCAGTACTTC. It specifies CASSQFRGSEQYF.

V and J are TRBV18 and TRBJ2-7, with no clear D. V lost 6 bases, J lost 3 bases, and 12 bases lay in between. The CDR3 has 13 residues. The germline V gene has CDR1 KGHSH and CDR2 LQKENI. The CDR3 DNA reads as TGTGCCAGCTCCGGCGGTTCTTTCTACGAGCAGTACTTC. The encoded protein is CASSGGSFYEQYF.

Notes on this clonotype: The junction departs from germline at one end; a sequencing error may be responsible. The J gene is TRBJ2-3, the V gene TRBV7-3, with 10 bases matching TRBD2. The CDR3 contains 15 residues. Germline V gives CDR1 SGHTA, CDR2 FQGTGA. Here the CDR3 DNA reads TGTGCCAGCAGCCTAACTAGCGGGGAATCAGATACGCAGTATTTT. Residues: CASSLTSGESDTQYF.

This clonotype was detected only once. This sequence joins TRBV7-9 and TRBJ2-3, with D unclear. Germline V gene data show CDR1 as SEHNR and CDR2 as FQNEAQ (reference sequence). V was clipped by 5 bases and J by 7 bases, with 13 bases between them. The CDR3 runs to 13 residues. This CDR3 reads CASSPTDGYTQYF. The CDR3 DNA reads TGTGCCAGCAGCCCAACCGACGGTTATACGCAGTATTTT.

The chain recombines TRBV20-1 with TRBJ2-5; the match to TRBD2 covers 13 bases. J gave up 5 bases and V 1 base, and 4 bases lay outside the gene matches. Per the germline V gene, CDR1 is DFQATT and CDR2 is SNEGSKA (reference sequence). This CDR3 is 15 amino acids long. The CDR3 DNA reads as TGCAGTGCTAGAGGACTAGCGGGGGGCCTGGAGACCCAGTACTTC. Translating gives CSARGLAGGLETQYF.

This clonotype was detected only a few times. The chain uses TRBV20-1 and TRBJ2-7; 9 nucleotides match TRBD1. Germline V gene data show CDR1 as DFQATT and CDR2 as SNEGSKA (reference sequence). CDR3 length equals 13 residues. V lost 4 bases and J lost 2; bases outside the gene matches: 3. The CDR3 nucleotides read TGCAGTGCTACGGGACAGGGAACCTACGAGCAGTACTTC. Residues: CSATGQGTYEQYF.